This TCR beta chain is from a study of spatial heterogeneity in lung cancer. Time point of the sample: sample taken at primary tumor resection. Tumor, nontumor lung or frozen PBMC supplied whole RNA that was sequenced unsorted. In its sample, this clonotype was seen many times. TCRdb recomputed calls from the 5' RACE reads with MiXCR, one row per CDR3 protein. The table records about 11,000 distinct CDR3 sequences, 7% to 9.5% of them present only once. CDR1 is MNHNS and CDR2 is SASEGT in the germline V gene. The CDR3 has 13 residues. V lost 6 bases and J lost 6; bases outside the gene matches: 4. Source: PBMCs, taken at surgery. This TCR was sampled from a male donor with early-stage non-small cell lung cancer. The chain is built from TRBV6-1 and TRBJ2-4, with 8 bases fitting TRBD1. The CDR3 region has the DNA TGTGCCAGCAGCTGGGACAGGATAAACATTCAGTACTTC. This gives the protein CASSWDRINIQYF.